This T cell receptor beta chain was recorded in a study of T cells in women clearing cervical HPV infection. Libraries were prepared by immunoSEQ multiplex PCR; TCRdb keeps only in-frame clonotypes and omits some of them. The sample holds 46,000 or so clones. Of note for this clone: The read terminates 3 residues before the CDR3 end, so the remaining end is supplied by the germline J gene.

CDR3 length: 15 amino acids. Germline CDR1 and CDR2: SGHRS and YFSETQ. V was clipped by 0 bases and J by 6 bases, with 13 bases between them. The sequence was collected from a woman between 18 and 69 years old with a cervical HPV16 infection that either progressed to CIN3+ or cleared (not recorded which). Sequenced material: blood buffy coat. The rearrangement uses TRBV5-1 and TRBJ2-1; D perhaps matches TRBD2 (7 bases). This chain's CDR3 is CASSLGSRGGNEQFF. Partial CDR3 DNA: TGCGCCAGCAGCTTGGGGTCTAGGGGGGGCAATGAG.